Following are 15 T cell receptor beta chains from one sample sequenced in a study of sequential checkpoint blockade in melanoma. Treatment described: randomized to nivolumab then ipilimumab (arm A) or the reverse (arm B). Here immunoSEQ multiplex PCR was the method, and the copy in TCRdb shows in-frame clones only, minus some. The sample shows about 26,000 clones, about 77% of them seen only once. Sequencing was performed on CD8+ T cells sorted from blood (inferred from file names), taken from a patient given nivolumab and ipilimumab in sequence. The receptors stem from a human donor with melanoma.

This clone showed up just once. The chain employs TRBV2 and TRBJ1-2, with a possible D match to TRBD1 (6 bases). The CDR3 length is 13 residues. Germline V gene lookup returns CDR1 SNHLY and CDR2 FYNNEI. V was trimmed by 8 bases and J by 8 bases, leaving 18 bases between them. CDR3 residues: CASPPREGGGYTF. The CDR3 bases are TGTGCCAGCCCTCCCCGGGAAGGGGGAGGCTACACCTTC. Variable domain in full (rest from reference TRBV2 and TRBJ1-2): EPEVTQTPSHQVTQMGQEVILRCVPISNHLYFYWYRQILGQKVEFLVSFYNNEISEKSEIFDDQFSVERPDGSNFTLKIRSTKLEDSAMYFCASPPREGGGYTFGSGTRLTVV.

This clone was picked up one time. The chain has TRBV28 and TRBJ1-5; 7 nucleotides match TRBD1. Germline CDR1 reads MDHEN; CDR2 reads SYDVKM. The CDR3 loop spans 15 amino acids. With 5 bases clipped from V and 5 bases from J, the junction kept 9 bases outside the gene matches. For the CDR3, the DNA is TGTGCCAGCAGTACACGGGACAGATATGATCAGCCCCAGCATTTT. This gives the protein CASSTRDRYDQPQHF. Drawing the rest from reference TRBV28 and TRBJ1-5, the complete variable domain is DVKVTQSSRYLVKRTGEKVFLECVQDMDHENMFWYRQDPGLGLRLIYFSYDVKMKEKGDIPEGYSVSREKKERFSLILESASTNQTSMYLCASSTRDRYDQPQHFGDGTRLSIL.

This sequence joins TRBV4-3 and TRBJ2-7; 8 bases map to TRBD2. The CDR3 length is 15 residues. The junction had 7 bases not matched to a gene; V was cut back by 0 bases and J by 6 bases. The germline V gene has CDR1 LGHNA and CDR2 YSLEER. The CDR3 sequence: CASSQEEGSGAEQYF. CDR3 sequence (DNA): TGCGCCAGCAGCCAAGAAGAGGGTAGCGGGGCCGAGCAGTACTTC.

The chain carries TRBV15 and TRBJ2-1; tentative D call: TRBD1 (6 bases). The CDR3 is 15 residues long. Germline V gene data show CDR1 as LNHNV and CDR2 as YYDKDF (reference sequence). With 0 bases removed from V and 0 bases from J, the gap between germline ends came to 6 bases. CDR3 sequence reads: CATSRDRGSYNEQFF. CDR3 bases: TGTGCCACCAGCAGAGACAGGGGCTCCTACAATGAGCAGTTCTTC.

This chain joins TRBV4-3 and TRBJ2-1; 9 bases are a match to TRBD1. V gave up 3 bases and J gave up 8 bases; unmatched junction bases: 8. The V gene's germline CDR1 is LGHNA and CDR2 YSLEER. CDR3 length: 15 amino acids. The CDR3 DNA follows: TGCGCCAGCAGCCAGGACAGGGGTCTGGGGTATGAGCAGTTCTTC. As protein: CASSQDRGLGYEQFF.

The chain is built from TRBV30 and TRBJ2-7, with TRBD1 identical over 12 bases. The germline gives CDR1 GTSNPN, CDR2 SVGIG (reference sequence). The length of the CDR3 is 13 residues. With V trimmed by 5 bases and J by 4 bases, 3 bases remained unmatched. This CDR3 reads CAWGTGGGYEQYF. In DNA form, the CDR3 reads TGTGCCTGGGGGACAGGGGGCGGTTACGAGCAGTACTTC.

This rearrangement joins TRBV30 to TRBJ1-1; a weak D match, TRBD1 (5 bases). The CDR3 runs to 13 residues. Germline V gene sequence: CDR1 GTSNPN, CDR2 SVGIG (reference sequence). The V end lost 2 bases, the J end lost 5 bases, and 12 bases lay between the germline ends. The CDR3 loop reads CAWSQKGWTEAFF. CDR3 coding DNA: TGTGCCTGGAGTCAGAAGGGGTGGACTGAAGCTTTCTTT. The full variable domain, rest sourced from reference TRBV30 and TRBJ1-1, is SQTIHQWPATLVQPVGSPLSLECTVEGTSNPNLYWYRQAAGRGLQLLFYSVGIGQISSEVPQNLSASRPQDRQFILSSKKLLLSDSGFYLCAWSQKGWTEAFFGQGTRLTVV.

The V gene is TRBV19, the J gene TRBJ1-5; D perhaps matches TRBD1 (6 bases). CDR1 and CDR2 from the germline V gene are LNHDA and SQIVND (reference sequence). V was clipped by 0 bases and J by 4 bases, with 19 bases between them. This CDR3 is built from 18 residues. DNA for the CDR3: TGTGCCAGTAGTATAGAGGCCCGCTTACAGGGTGCTAATCAGCCCCAGCATTTT. Residues: CASSIEARLQGANQPQHF.

This clone was picked up a small number of times. The chain joins TRBV9 to TRBJ1-2; 10 bases align to TRBD1. Trimming took 4 bases from V and 6 from J; bases not matched to a gene: 9. The germline V gene has CDR1 SGDLS and CDR2 YYNGEE. The length of the CDR3 is 15 residues. The CDR3 DNA reads as TGTGCCAGCAGCCCCCGCGGGACAGGGGTCCATGGCTACACCTTC. Residues: CASSPRGTGVHGYTF.

The chain employs TRBV6-1 and TRBJ2-7; D possibly corresponds to TRBD1 (5 bases). Germline CDR1 is MNHNS and CDR2 is SASEGT. Trimming took 2 bases from V and 4 from J, leaving 9 bases between them. The CDR3 runs to 13 residues. Here the CDR3 reads CASSENRQYEQYF. The CDR3, as DNA: TGTGCCAGCAGTGAAAACAGGCAGTACGAGCAGTACTTC.

This chain uses TRBV27 with TRBJ2-1, with TRBD2 matching 7 bases. V was clipped by 3 bases and J by 2 bases; unmatched bases: 4. Germline V gives CDR1 MNHEY, CDR2 SMNVEV (reference sequence). The CDR3 is 15 residues long. The CDR3 DNA reads as TGTGCCAGCAGTTTCGTTGCGGGGGCCTACAATGAGCAGTTCTTC. Protein sequence: CASSFVAGAYNEQFF.

The chain combines TRBV4-3 with TRBJ2-2; possibly TRBD2 for D (5 bases). The CDR3 has 15 residues. The V gene lost 4 bases and the J gene lost 6 bases, with 15 bases spanning the gap. Germline V gene data show CDR1 as LGHNA and CDR2 as YSLEER. The CDR3 region has the DNA TGCGCCAGCAGCCTAGACGTGGAGGAAGCCGGGGAGCTGTTTTTT. This sequence encodes CASSLDVEEAGELFF.

This chain connects TRBV9 to TRBJ2-7; TRBD2 agrees at 9 bases. J gave up 4 bases and V 2 bases, and 4 bases lay outside the gene matches. The CDR3 is 14 amino acids. The germline V gene encodes CDR1 SGDLS and CDR2 YYNGEE. The CDR3 loop reads CASSVGRGGYEQYF. The CDR3 nucleotides are TGTGCCAGCAGCGTCGGGCGGGGGGGTTACGAGCAGTACTTC.

This clone was counted a few times. The chain combines TRBV5-4 with TRBJ1-2; no firm D call. With 4 bases removed from V and 4 bases from J, the gap between germline ends came to 17 bases. The length of the CDR3 is 15 residues. Germline V lookup: CDR1 SGHNT, CDR2 YYREEE (reference sequence). The CDR3 reads CASSRREAATYGYTF. The CDR3 DNA follows: TGTGCCAGCAGCCGCCGGGAGGCAGCGACCTATGGCTACACCTTC.

This sequence joins TRBV7-8 and TRBJ1-4; unclear D gene. CDR3 length: 14 amino acids. With 3 bases removed from V and 0 bases from J, the gap between germline ends came to 5 bases. CDR1 SGHVS and CDR2 FQNEAQ come from the germline V gene. The CDR3 reads CASSFTATNEKLFF. The CDR3 region has the DNA TGTGCCAGCAGCTTCACAGCAACTAATGAAAAACTGTTTTTT.